This T cell receptor beta chain was documented in a study of cytomegalovirus exposure and HLA in healthy donors. The wider study: Genetic ancestry analysis placed more than 80% of the roughly 400 donors that were genotyped in the Caucasian-associated cluster. Study-wide results and limits: Several of the most significant clusters appeared, in a later analysis, to be linked to common viral pathogens.

Primers for the PCR totalled 60 Vbeta and 13 Jbeta. Measured with immunoSEQ multiplex PCR; TCRdb has only the in-frame clones, and not every one. The sample shows 200,000 to 250,000 clones, around three quarters of them seen only once. Worth noting for this clone: Its antigen is unknown.

The CDR3 is made up of 14 amino acids. Losses at the gene ends were 3 bases for V and 2 bases for J; bases not matched to a gene: 5. Germline lookup yields CDR1 SGHRS and CDR2 YFSETQ. This sequence joins TRBV5-1 and TRBJ2-7; 7 nucleotides agree with TRBD1. The specimen sequenced was PBMCs. The TCR originated in a man between 35 and 55 years old in good health and CMV-seronegative. The CDR3, as DNA: TGCGCCAGCAGCTACCCTGGGACAGCCTACGAGCAGTACTTC. Protein: CASSYPGTAYEQYF.